The entry that follows covers one T cell receptor (beta chain) sequence. Its antigen has not been determined. No base-level quality is on record; no much larger clone is a single base apart. Inclusive of the bounding cysteine and phenylalanine, the CDR3 is 15 residues long. Only the CDR3 part of the read is kept: 45 bases, read in frame from the first base. These data originate in a study of T cell responses to AZD1222 COVID-19 vaccine (TCRdb year 2021). Study-wide context: TCR sequencing was performed for roughly 250 trial participants, of whom about 200 were given two doses of AZD1222 and 26 were given two doses of MenACWY control vaccine. Enrollment into the trials was organized by age into subgroups of 18-55, 56-69 and 70-plus years, and those subgroups contained roughly 150, 30 and 60 TCR-sequenced participants, respectively.

Explained via the paper, the time point label denotes: about 28 days (+/-7) after the second vaccine dose. Because spike-specific TCR depth and breadth did not differ between the two schedules, AZD1222 recipients who got a second dose at roughly 4 weeks were pooled with those who got a second dose at roughly 12 weeks. Samples from vaccinated people were obtained from the UK trials COV001 and COV002, which included a single-blind randomized controlled phase 2/3 trial of AZD1222 (ChAdOx1 nCoV-19) in healthy adults. For TCRbeta chain sequencing, PBMC samples from trial participants were taken at day 0 and at day 28 after the second dose. The CDR3 regions of human TCRbeta chains were analyzed by immunosequencing. The study's own analysis went as follows. TCRs in the repertoires were compared against a reference library of SARS-CoV-2-specific TCRs that had been generated with the MIRA antigen-specificity platform. Breadth meant the fraction of unique TCRs that were SARS-CoV-2-associated, whereas depth meant the fraction of total T cells that were SARS-CoV-2-associated. Using the MIRA data, each spike-specific TCR was assigned both to the spike region to which the TCR was reactive and to a CD4 or CD8 class. Log10-transformed breadth and depth values were compared by one-way ANOVA with Sidak's multiple comparisons tests. Held by TCRdb, this immuneACCESS table contains in-frame sequences only and omits some clones. Under half of the omission traces to an unresolved V gene where checked; the cause of the rest is unknown. D and trimming were read from the DNA, whereas the V and J calls and clone size are those reported in that table. The sample includes roughly 4,700 clones, with 75% to 90% observed a single time. Together, the top ten hold about 5.2% of the sample.

Summary of the overall study and its limitations: The whole spike protein was spanned by vaccine-associated CD4 TCRs, and dominant responses were seen in regions 160-218 and 743-854. Most participants were white British and females outnumbered males, and the authors suggested that clonal diversity may have been underestimated. Because no day 14 peak-response samples were available, repertoires were characterized only after the peak T cell response. Epitopes outside the regions mutated in the B.1.351 and B.1.1.7 variants were reportedly recognized by nearly half of the unique spike-specific TCRs. After two AZD1222 doses, spike-specific TCR breadth and depth were significantly higher than at day 0 and than in MenACWY recipients. Conclusions about previously exposed vaccinees are limited because only five to seven AZD1222 recipients were SARS-CoV-2 seropositive at baseline. The 56-69-year group was small, and its depth increase did not reach significance, likely because of low power.

The specimen comprised peripheral blood, sampled 28 days after the second AZD1222 dose. In this chain, TRBV21-1 is recombined with TRBJ2-1. TRBV21-1 is noted as a pseudogene. The source is an adult who received the AZD1222 COVID-19 vaccine. The DNA sequence is as follows: TGTGCCAGCAGCGAAACCTTTGGTTGTCACAATGAGCAGTTCTTC. It specifies CASSETFGCHNEQFF.